The T cell receptor (beta chain) described here comes from a study of T cells in Graves' hyperthyroidism and ophthalmopathy. What was amplified from RNA transcripts were TCR beta CDR3 regions. When the TCR CDR3 underwent first-round RT-PCR, the HTBI primer set was used. From the multiplex PCR reads, TCRdb called clonotypes with MiXCR, one entry per CDR3 protein. This sample has some 600,000 distinct CDR3 sequences, with approximately 13% found just once. The germline CDR1 and CDR2 sequences are MDHEN and SYDVKM. Losses at the gene ends were 4 bases for V and 3 bases for J; bases not matched to a gene: 6. The CDR3 is 14 residues long. This clonotype was counted a few times.

V gene TRBV28 combines with J gene TRBJ2-7; 7 bases are shared with TRBD2. Specimen: blood. This sequence originates from a woman aged 25 to 39 with Graves' hyperthyroidism that later progressed to Graves' ophthalmopathy. CDR3: CASSSPGLGYEQYF. The CDR3, as DNA: TGTGCCAGCAGTTCACCCGGACTAGGCTACGAGCAGTACTTC.